This TCR beta chain was identified in a study of liver allograft versus peripheral blood T cells. Study summary: Intrahepatic T cell receptor repertoires from transplanted livers were compared against repertoires in recipients' peripheral blood.

Each CDR3 protein gets one entry after TCRdb re-called the reads with MiXCR. The sample has roughly 2,600 distinct CDR3 sequences; more than 12% are singletons. Whole-study findings and limits: Peripheral blood repertoires reportedly differed from the T cell receptor repertoires found inside liver allografts.

The CDR3 covers 14 residues. CDR1 LNHDA and CDR2 SQIVND come from the germline V gene (reference sequence). V was cut by 6 bases and J by 7 bases, with 18 bases left in between. Judged by abundance, this clonotype is medium-sized. Antigen: not known. The TCR was taken from a human patient who had a liver transplant. Some T cells may have originated in the graft donor. V gene TRBV19 combines with J gene TRBJ1-1; D uncertain. For the CDR3, the DNA is TGTGCCAGTAGGAAAGGCGAGACATTCGGTGAAGCTTTCTTT. Protein: CASRKGETFGEAFF.